A single sample is the source of the 10 T cell receptor beta chains below, sequenced in a study of T-cell memory formation after mild COVID-19. TCRdb ran MiXCR on the 5' RACE reads and lists one entry per CDR3 protein. In the table there are 500,000 to 550,000 distinct CDR3 sequences, about a fifth of which are singletons. Sequenced sample: PBMCs or a T cell subset sorted from them (not recorded which). The source of these receptors is an adult woman who had mild COVID-19 (a few samples of this study predate the infection). Cell type and time point are not known.

The chain joins TRBV20-1 to TRBJ1-1, with D possibly TRBD1 on 6 matching bases. Trimming removed 6 bases at V and 11 bases at J, with 19 bases between. Germline V lookup: CDR1 DFQATT, CDR2 SNEGSKA (reference sequence). The CDR3 extends over 12 amino acids. The CDR3 sequence: CSAQEDRFIAFF. Written as DNA, the CDR3 is TGCAGTGCACAAGAAGACAGGTTTATCGCTTTCTTT.

This clonotype showed up just a few times. V gene TRBV5-5 combines with J gene TRBJ2-2; TRBD1 matches 9 bases. V lost 4 bases, J lost 1 base, and 2 bases stayed unmatched. Germline-derived CDR1 and CDR2 are SGHKS and YYEKEE (reference sequence). The CDR3 is made up of 15 amino acids. The CDR3 protein is CASSEGQGNTGELFF. DNA of the CDR3: TGTGCCAGCAGCGAGGGACAGGGGAACACCGGGGAGCTGTTTTTT. The complete variable domain, with remaining parts taken from reference TRBV5-5 and TRBJ2-2, reads DAGVTQSPTHLIKTRGQQVTLRCSPISGHKSVSWYQQVLGQGPQFIFQYYEKEERGRGNFPDRFSARQFPNYSSELNVNALLLGDSALYLCASSEGQGNTGELFFGEGSRLTVL.

The genes are TRBV7-2 and TRBJ2-1, with 11 bases identical to TRBD2. CDR3 length: 18 residues. V lost 4 bases and J lost 3; bases outside the gene matches: 11. CDR1 is SGHTA, CDR2 FQGNSA, per germline. This CDR3 reads CASSSRPSSGGLYNEQFF. CDR3 nucleotide sequence: TGTGCCAGCAGCTCCCGCCCTTCTAGCGGGGGGCTCTACAATGAGCAGTTCTTC.

This clonotype was observed many times. The rearrangement links TRBV7-2 to TRBJ2-7, with 11 bases aligning to TRBD2. The CDR3 is 15 amino acids. The V gene end was trimmed by 1 base and the J gene end by 6 bases; junction bases not matched to a gene: 5. Germline V gives CDR1 SGHTA, CDR2 FQGNSA. CDR3 DNA sequence: TGTGCCAGCAGCTTAGACTTAGCGGGAGGGCTCGAGCAGTACTTC. This gives the protein CASSLDLAGGLEQYF.

V usage is TRBV6-2 or TRBV6-3 and J usage is TRBJ2-1; weak D call: TRBD1 (6 bases). This CDR3 is 13 amino acids long. Deletions cut 7 bases from V and 16 bases from J, with 23 bases between. The V gene's germline CDR1 is MNHEY and CDR2 SVGEGT. CDR3 sequence (DNA): TGTGCCAGCAAAGAAAGTAGGGGACATTCCCATTTCTTC. This gives the protein CASKESRGHSHFF.

This chain links TRBV20-1 with TRBJ2-7; D gene ambiguous. The CDR3 totals 12 residues. The germline V gene has CDR1 DFQATT and CDR2 SNEGSKA (reference sequence). Trimming took 0 bases from V and 6 from J, leaving 9 bases between them. The CDR3 DNA sequence: TGCAGTGCTAGAGATCTAACGGTCGAGCAGTACTTC. It translates to CSARDLTVEQYF.

This clonotype was counted ten times or more. The chain recombines TRBV7-8 with TRBJ2-5; D is perhaps TRBD1 or TRBD2 (5 bases each). The CDR3 has 14 amino acids. Trimming removed 5 bases at V and 3 bases at J, with 13 bases between. Germline values: CDR1 SGHVS, CDR2 FQNEAQ. The CDR3 loop is CASSTAGTEETQYF. CDR3 coding DNA: TGTGCCAGCAGCACCGCCGGGACGGAAGAGACCCAGTACTTC.

The rearrangement joins TRBV20-1 to TRBJ2-5; D may match TRBD1 or TRBD2 (5 bases each). The CDR3 is 14 residues long. Between the trimmed V and J ends, which lost 3 bases and 5 bases, there was a span of 16 bases. The germline gives CDR1 DFQATT, CDR2 SNEGSKA (reference sequence). The CDR3 DNA follows: TGCAGTGCTAGTTACGGGGCAGGGCGGGAGACCCAGTACTTC. Encoded protein: CSASYGAGRETQYF.

This clonotype was seen only a few times. This chain uses TRBV6-2 or TRBV6-3 with TRBJ2-7, with 13 nucleotides matching TRBD2. The CDR3 consists of 16 residues. The germline V gene encodes CDR1 MNHEY and CDR2 SVGEGT. J gave up 1 base and V 0 bases, and 0 bases lay outside the gene matches. The CDR3 is CASSYSLAGGSYEQYF. In DNA, the CDR3 is TGTGCCAGCAGTTACTCACTAGCGGGAGGGTCCTACGAGCAGTACTTC.

The rearrangement links TRBV12-5 to TRBJ2-1, with D maybe TRBD1 (6 bases). Trimming removed 1 base at V and 3 bases at J, with 10 bases between. CDR3 size: 15 residues. Germline-derived CDR1 and CDR2 are LGHNT and FRNRAP. For the CDR3, the DNA is TGTGCTAGTGGTTTGGATGGACAGCGCTACAATGAGCAGTTCTTC. Protein sequence: CASGLDGQRYNEQFF.